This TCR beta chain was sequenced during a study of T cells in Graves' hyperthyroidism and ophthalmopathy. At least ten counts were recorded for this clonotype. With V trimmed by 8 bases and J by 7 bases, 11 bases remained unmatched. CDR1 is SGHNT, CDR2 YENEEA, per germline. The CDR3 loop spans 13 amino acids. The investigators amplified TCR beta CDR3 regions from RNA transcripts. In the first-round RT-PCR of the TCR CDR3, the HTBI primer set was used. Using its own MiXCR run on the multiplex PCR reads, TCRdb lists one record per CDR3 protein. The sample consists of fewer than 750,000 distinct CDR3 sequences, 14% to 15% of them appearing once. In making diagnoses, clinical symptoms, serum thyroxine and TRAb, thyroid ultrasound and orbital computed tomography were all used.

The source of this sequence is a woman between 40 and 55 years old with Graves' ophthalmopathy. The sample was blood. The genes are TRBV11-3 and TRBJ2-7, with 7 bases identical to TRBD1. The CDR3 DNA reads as TGTGCCAGCCCAATGGGACAGACCCTAGAGCAGTACTTC. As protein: CASPMGQTLEQYF.